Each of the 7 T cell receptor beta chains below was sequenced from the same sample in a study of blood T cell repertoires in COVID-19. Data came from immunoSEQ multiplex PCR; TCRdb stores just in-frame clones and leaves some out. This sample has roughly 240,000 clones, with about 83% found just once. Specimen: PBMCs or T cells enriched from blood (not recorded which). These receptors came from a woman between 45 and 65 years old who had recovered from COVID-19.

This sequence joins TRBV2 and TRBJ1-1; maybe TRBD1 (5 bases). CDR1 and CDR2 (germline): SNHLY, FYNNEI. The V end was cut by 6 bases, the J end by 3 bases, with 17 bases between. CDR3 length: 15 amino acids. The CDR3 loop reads CASSPSSGGDTEAFF. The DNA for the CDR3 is TGTGCCAGCAGCCCCTCATCGGGGGGGGACACTGAAGCTTTCTTT.

CDR3 sequence reads: CASSLTGTANTGELFF. The CDR3 DNA reads TGTGCCAGCAGTTTGACAGGGACCGCGAACACCGGGGAGCTGTTTTTT. The chain joins TRBV27 to TRBJ2-2, with 7 bases lining up with TRBD1. Germline V gene data show CDR1 as MNHEY and CDR2 as SMNVEV (reference sequence). V shed 3 bases and J 0 bases; nucleotides not matched to a gene: 4. This CDR3 has 16 amino acids.

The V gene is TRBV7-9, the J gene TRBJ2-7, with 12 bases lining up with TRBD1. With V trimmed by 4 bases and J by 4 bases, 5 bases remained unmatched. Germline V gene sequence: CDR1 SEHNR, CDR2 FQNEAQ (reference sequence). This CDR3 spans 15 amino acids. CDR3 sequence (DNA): TGTGCCAGCAGCTCCTGGGACAGGGGGCAGTACGAGCAGTACTTC. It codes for CASSSWDRGQYEQYF.

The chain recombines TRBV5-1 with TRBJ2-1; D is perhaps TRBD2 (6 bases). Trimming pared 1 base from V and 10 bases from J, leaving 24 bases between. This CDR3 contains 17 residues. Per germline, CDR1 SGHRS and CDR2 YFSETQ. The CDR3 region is CASSLRQLADWAGEQFF. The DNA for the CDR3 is TGCGCCAGCAGCTTGCGACAGCTAGCCGACTGGGCGGGGGAGCAGTTCTTC. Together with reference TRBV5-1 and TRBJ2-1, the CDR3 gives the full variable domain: KAGVTQTPRYLIKTRGQQVTLSCSPISGHRSVSWYQQTPGQGLQFLFEYFSETQRNKGNFPGRFSGRQFSNSRSEMNVSTLELGDSALYLCASSLRQLADWAGEQFFGPGTRLTVL.

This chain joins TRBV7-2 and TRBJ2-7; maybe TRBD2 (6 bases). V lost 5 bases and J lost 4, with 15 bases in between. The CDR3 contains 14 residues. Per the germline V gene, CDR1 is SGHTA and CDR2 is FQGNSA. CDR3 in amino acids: CASSAAGTLYEQYF. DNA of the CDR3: TGTGCCAGCAGCGCCGCCGGGACTCTATACGAGCAGTACTTC.

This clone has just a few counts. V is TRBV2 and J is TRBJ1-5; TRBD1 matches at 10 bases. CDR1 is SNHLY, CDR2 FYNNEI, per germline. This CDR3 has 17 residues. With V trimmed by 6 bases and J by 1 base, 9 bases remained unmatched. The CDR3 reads CASSEKTGGRSNQPQHF. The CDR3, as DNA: TGTGCCAGCAGCGAAAAGACAGGGGGCAGAAGCAATCAGCCCCAGCATTTT.

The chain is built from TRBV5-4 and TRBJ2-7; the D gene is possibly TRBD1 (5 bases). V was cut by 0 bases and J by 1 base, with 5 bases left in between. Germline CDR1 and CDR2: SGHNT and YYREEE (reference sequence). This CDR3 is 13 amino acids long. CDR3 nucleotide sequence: TGTGCCAGCAGCTTGGACAGGTCCTACGAGCAGTACTTC. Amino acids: CASSLDRSYEQYF.